This T cell receptor (beta chain) is from a study of T cells after yellow fever vaccination. About the research overall: The fractions with low cell numbers were processed using SMART-Seq v4 Ultra Low Input. Findings of the study overall: Contaminating bulk clonotypes could be abundant in FACS-sorted repertoires. Clonotypes found in both CD4 and CD8 compartments made up a small share.

This CDR3 contains 13 residues. Between the trimmed V and J ends, which lost 0 bases and 4 bases, there was a span of 7 bases. The V gene's germline CDR1 is SGHRS and CDR2 YFSETQ. Details on this clonotype: The antigen is not known.

5'RACE template switching generated TCR cDNA, adding a universal primer site and UMIs. TCRdb reprocessed the 5' RACE reads via MiXCR and lists one record per CDR3 protein. The sample yields about 630,000 distinct CDR3 sequences, roughly an eighth seen once. The receptor was isolated from a man aged 30-40 years who received the YFV17D yellow fever vaccine. Sequenced here: PBMCs, sampled on the day of the yellow fever booster vaccination. This chain links TRBV5-1 with TRBJ1-1; D gene ambiguous. The CDR3 bases are TGCGCCAGCAGCTTGGTACGGACCACTGAAGCTTTCTTT. It is translated as CASSLVRTTEAFF.